This T cell receptor beta chain comes out of a study of shared clonotypes between healthy human individuals. Notes on the study in general: Generation of non-shared clonotypes was less probable than generation of clonotypes shared by all four donors.

Trimming stripped 1 base from V and 4 bases from J, with 8 bases between. The germline V gene encodes CDR1 SGHVS and CDR2 FQNEAQ. This CDR3 is 13 amino acids long. Produced via immunoSEQ multiplex PCR; TCRdb's table is partial and in-frame only. The sample carries millions of clones, 85% to 95% recorded once. Regarding this clone: Its antigen is currently unknown.

The receptor was derived from a man aged 18 to 29 in good health. Sequencing was done on a sample of naive CD4+ T cells sorted from blood. Sample subset: CD45RA+ positively selected. This sequence joins TRBV7-8 and TRBJ2-7; a possible D gene is TRBD1 (5 bases). The CDR3 DNA reads as TGTGCCAGCAGCTTAGTTCGACAGTACGAGCAGTACTTC. Encoded protein: CASSLVRQYEQYF.